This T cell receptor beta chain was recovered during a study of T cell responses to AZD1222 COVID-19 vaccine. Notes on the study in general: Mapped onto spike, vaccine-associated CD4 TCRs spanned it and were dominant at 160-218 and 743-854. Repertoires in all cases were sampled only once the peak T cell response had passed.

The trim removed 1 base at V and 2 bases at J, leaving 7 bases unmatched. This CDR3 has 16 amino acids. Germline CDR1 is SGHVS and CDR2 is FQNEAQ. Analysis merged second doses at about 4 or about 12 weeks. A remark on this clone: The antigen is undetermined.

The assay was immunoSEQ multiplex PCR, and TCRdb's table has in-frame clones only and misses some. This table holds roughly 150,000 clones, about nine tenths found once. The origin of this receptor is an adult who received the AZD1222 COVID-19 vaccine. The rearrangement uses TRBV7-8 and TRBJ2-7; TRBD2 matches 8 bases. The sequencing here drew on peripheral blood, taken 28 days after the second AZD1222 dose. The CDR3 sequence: CASSLGGSGTTYEQYF. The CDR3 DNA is TGTGCCAGCAGCTTAGGGGGTAGCGGGACCACCTACGAGCAGTACTTC. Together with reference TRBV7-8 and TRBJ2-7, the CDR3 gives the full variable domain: GAGVSQSPRYKVAKRGQDVALRCDPISGHVSLFWYQQALGQGPEFLTYFQNEAQLDKSGLPSDRFFAERPEGSVSTLKIQRTQQEDSAVYLCASSLGGSGTTYEQYFGPGTRLTVT.